The T cell receptor (beta chain) under discussion was sequenced for a study of blood T cell repertoires in COVID-19. Across the study: The origin of the acute and convalescent COVID-19 samples was the United States, Italy and Spain. Sample material is recorded as cDNA or gDNA derived from T cells, B-cell-depleted T cells, or PBMCs.

Per the germline V gene, CDR1 is MGHRA and CDR2 is YSYEKL. Trimming took 0 bases from V and 4 from J; bases not matched to a gene: 5. This CDR3 has 16 amino acids. The authors' processing: Counts of nucleated cells, estimated from reference gene primer amplification, were obtained. Clones were sequenced by immunoSEQ multiplex PCR, and TCRdb holds only the in-frame ones, with some missing. That table supplies the V and J calls and clone size; D and trimming were determined from the DNA. Here the sample spans roughly 200,000 clones, less than 80% being singletons. This clone was recorded only once. The specimen sequenced was peripheral blood. The chain uses TRBV4-1 and TRBJ2-3, with 9 bases lining up with TRBD2. This clonotype was sampled from a man aged 45 to 65 who had recovered from COVID-19. In DNA, the CDR3 is TGCGCCAGCAGCCAAGAGGCGCTAGCGGGACCAGATACGCAGTATTTT. Translated, it gives CASSQEALAGPDTQYF.